The TCR beta chain under discussion was sequenced for a study of response to subunit inactivated influenza vaccine. TCRdb reanalysed the RT-PCR reads using MiXCR and keeps one entry per CDR3 protein. The top ten clones hold roughly 3% of a sample with about 500,000 distinct CDR3 sequences, more than 15% of them seen once. The CDR3 has 13 amino acids. V gave up 6 bases and J gave up 4 bases; unmatched junction bases: 4. Per the germline V gene, CDR1 is MDHEN and CDR2 is SYDVKM. Whole-study findings and limits: The authors proposed limited new T cell recruitment per seasonal influenza vaccination.

For this clonotype: The antigen remains undetermined.

The chain joins TRBV28 to TRBJ1-1; the match to TRBD1 covers 8 bases. The sequences come from CD4+ T cells sorted from PBMCs, collected around 25 months after vaccination. This receptor was obtained from a man aged 50 to 75 who received an inactivated influenza vaccine. The CDR3, as DNA: TGTGCCAGCAGACGACAGGGGCTCACTGAAGCTTTCTTT. It yields the protein CASRRQGLTEAFF.